The clone carrying this T cell receptor (beta chain) occurred many times. Its antigen is undetermined. This record belongs to a study of regulatory T cells in long-lasting Graves disease. Findings of the study overall: New patients shared 800 to 1,000 public clonotypes, fewer than the roughly 2,700 shared by persistent patients. Only a small sample size was used, which may have cut accuracy.

Assembly of TCR beta libraries relied on iRepertoire HTBI primers together with Arm-PCR of CDR3 regions. TCRdb re-analysed the multiplex PCR reads in MiXCR, keeping a single row per CDR3 protein. The sample has around 430,000 distinct CDR3 sequences; 20% to 25% are singletons. The time point here: persistent/refractory GD, antithyroid drugs over 5 years with positive TRAb. From RNA extracted from PBMCs, the TCR library was made. The source of this sequence is a female donor with Graves disease. This specimen was peripheral blood mononuclear cells (PBMCs), taken when the disease was refractory, from a patient treated with antithyroid drugs.

CDR3: CASIGGGREKLFF. CDR3 bases: TGTGCCAGCATAGGCGGGGGGCGGGAAAAACTGTTTTTT. The chain carries TRBV2 and TRBJ1-4; D possibly corresponds to TRBD1 (6 bases). CDR1 and CDR2 from the germline V gene are SNHLY and FYNNEI. This CDR3 has 13 amino acids. Trimming removed 7 bases from V and 8 bases from J, with 14 bases in between.